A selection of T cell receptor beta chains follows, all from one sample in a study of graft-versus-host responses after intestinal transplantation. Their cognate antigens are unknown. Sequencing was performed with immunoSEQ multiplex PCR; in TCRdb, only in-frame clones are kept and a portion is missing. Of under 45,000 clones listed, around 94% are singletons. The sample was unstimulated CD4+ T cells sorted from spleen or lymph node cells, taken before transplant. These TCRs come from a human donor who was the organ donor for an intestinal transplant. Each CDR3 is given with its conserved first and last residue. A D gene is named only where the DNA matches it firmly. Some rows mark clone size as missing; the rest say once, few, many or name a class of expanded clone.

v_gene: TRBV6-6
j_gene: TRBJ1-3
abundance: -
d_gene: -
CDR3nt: TGTGCCAGCGCTCCTTATACCGGAAACACCATATATTTT
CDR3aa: CASAPYTGNTIYF

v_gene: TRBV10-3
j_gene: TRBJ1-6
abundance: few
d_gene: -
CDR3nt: TGTGCCACAACCCCCCACGTGGACGGTTCACCCCTCCACTTT
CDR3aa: CATTPHVDGSPLHF

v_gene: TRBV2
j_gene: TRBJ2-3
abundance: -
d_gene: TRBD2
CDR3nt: TGTGCCAGCAGTGAACTCGGGGGGGCCTCTAATACGCAGTATTTT
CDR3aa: CASSELGGASNTQYF

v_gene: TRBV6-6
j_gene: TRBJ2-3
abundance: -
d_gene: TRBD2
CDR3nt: TGTGCCAGCAGTTACGGTCGGGGAGGGAGCGCAGATACGCAGTATTTT
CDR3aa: CASSYGRGGSADTQYF

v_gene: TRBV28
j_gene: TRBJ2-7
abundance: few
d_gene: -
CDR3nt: TGTGCCAGCAGTACCGGATACGAGCAGTACTTC
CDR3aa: CASSTGYEQYF

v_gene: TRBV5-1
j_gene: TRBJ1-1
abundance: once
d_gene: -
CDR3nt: TGCGCCAGCAGCTTGGGCCAGATGAACACTGAAGCTTTCTTT
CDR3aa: CASSLGQMNTEAFF

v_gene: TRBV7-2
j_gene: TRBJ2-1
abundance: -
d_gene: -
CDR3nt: TGTGCCAGCAGCTTAGTGGGGGGCTCCTACAATGAGCAGTTCTTC
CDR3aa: CASSLVGGSYNEQFF

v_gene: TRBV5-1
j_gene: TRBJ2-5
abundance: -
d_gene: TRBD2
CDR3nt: TGCGCCAGCCGGGGGGGACTAGCGGAAAAAGAGACCCAGTACTTC
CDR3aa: CASRGGLAEKETQYF

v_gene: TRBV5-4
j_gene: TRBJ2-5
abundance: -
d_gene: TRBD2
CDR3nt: TGTGCCAGCAGCCACATGTTTGGCGGGACCCTAGCGGGGGGGCCGGAGACCCAGTACTTC
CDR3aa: CASSHMFGGTLAGGPETQYF

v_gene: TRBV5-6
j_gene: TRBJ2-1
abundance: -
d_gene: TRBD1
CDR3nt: TGTGCCAGCAGCTTACCGGGACAGGGACCTTTTGAGCAGTTCTTC
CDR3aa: CASSLPGQGPFEQFF

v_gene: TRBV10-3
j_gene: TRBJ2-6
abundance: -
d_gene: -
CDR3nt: TGTGCCATCAGTGGACAGGAGGCTGGGGCCAACGTCCTGACTTTC
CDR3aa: CAISGQEAGANVLTF

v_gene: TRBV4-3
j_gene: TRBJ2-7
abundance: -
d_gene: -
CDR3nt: TGCGCCAGCAGCCAGGGCCGATTCTCCTACGAGCAGTACTTC
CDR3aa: CASSQGRFSYEQYF

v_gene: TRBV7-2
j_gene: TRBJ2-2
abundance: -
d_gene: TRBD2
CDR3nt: TGTGCCAGCAGCTTCGCGGGGGGTCAGAACACCGGGGAGCTGTTTTTT
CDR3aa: CASSFAGGQNTGELFF

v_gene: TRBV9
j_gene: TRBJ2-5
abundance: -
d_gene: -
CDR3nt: TGTGCCAGCAGCAAAGGACAGAAAGAGACCCAGTACTTC
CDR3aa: CASSKGQKETQYF

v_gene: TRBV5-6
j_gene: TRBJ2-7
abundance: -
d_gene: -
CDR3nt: TGTGCCAGCAGCTGGGGGAGGGGGCTCCTAGGGTCCTACGAGCAGTACTTC
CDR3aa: CASSWGRGLLGSYEQYF

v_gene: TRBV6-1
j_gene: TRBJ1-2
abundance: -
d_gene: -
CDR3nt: TGTGCCAGCAGTTATCTTAGGGGATATGGCTACACCTTC
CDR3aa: CASSYLRGYGYTF

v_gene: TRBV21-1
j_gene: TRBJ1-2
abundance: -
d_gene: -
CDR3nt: TGTGCCAGCACCAGGGTTTGGCACTATGGCTACACCTTC
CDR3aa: CASTRVWHYGYTF

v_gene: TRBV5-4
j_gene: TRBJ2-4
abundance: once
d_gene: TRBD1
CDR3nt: TGTGCCAGCAGCTTGGCTACAGGGGCGGGCAAAAACATTCAGTACTTC
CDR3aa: CASSLATGAGKNIQYF

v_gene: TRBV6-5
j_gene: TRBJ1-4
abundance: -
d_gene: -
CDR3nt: TGTGCCAGCAGCCCCGACAGGTTTGGCGAAAAACTGTTTTTT
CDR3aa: CASSPDRFGEKLFF

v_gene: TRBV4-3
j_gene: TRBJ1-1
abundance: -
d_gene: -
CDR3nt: TGCGCCAGCAGCCCGGGGCTGGGGGGGCATGATAGCACTGAAGCTTTCTTT
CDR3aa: CASSPGLGGHDSTEAFF

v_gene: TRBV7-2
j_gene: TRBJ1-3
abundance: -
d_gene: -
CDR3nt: TGTGCCAGCAGCTTAGTGGCAGGGTCTGGAAACACCATATATTTT
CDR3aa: CASSLVAGSGNTIYF

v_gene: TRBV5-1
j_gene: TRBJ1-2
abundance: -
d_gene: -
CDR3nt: TGCGCCAGCAGCTTGGAATGGGGGGGTAATGGCTACACCTTC
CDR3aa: CASSLEWGGNGYTF

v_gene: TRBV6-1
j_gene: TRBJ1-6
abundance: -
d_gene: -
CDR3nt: TGTGCCAGCAGTGAAGTTTCTAGAATGGCACCCCTCCACTTT
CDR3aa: CASSEVSRMAPLHF

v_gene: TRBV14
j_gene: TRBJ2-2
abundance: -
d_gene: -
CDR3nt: TGTGCCAGCAGCCAGGACAAGTTTTTTGGCGGATACACCGGGGAGCTGTTTTTT
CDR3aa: CASSQDKFFGGYTGELFF

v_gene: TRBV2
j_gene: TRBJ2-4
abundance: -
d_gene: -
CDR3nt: TGTGCCAGCAGACCACTAGCTGTTGTTCAGTACTTC
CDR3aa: CASRPLAVVQYF

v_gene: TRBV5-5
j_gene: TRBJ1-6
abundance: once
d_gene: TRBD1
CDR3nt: TGTGCCAGCAGCTTGATCTACCGGGACAGGGGTTCACCCCTCCACTTT
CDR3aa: CASSLIYRDRGSPLHF

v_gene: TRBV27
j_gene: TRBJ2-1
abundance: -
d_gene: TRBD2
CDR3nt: TGTGCCAGCAGTTTATATTGGCGGGGGGGCGAGTTCTTC
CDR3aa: CASSLYWRGGEFF

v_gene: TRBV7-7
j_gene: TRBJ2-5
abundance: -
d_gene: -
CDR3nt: TGTGCCAGCAGCTTAGAGGGCGGAACCGGGGCCCAGTACTTC
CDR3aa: CASSLEGGTGAQYF

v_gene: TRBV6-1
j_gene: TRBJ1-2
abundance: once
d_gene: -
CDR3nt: TGTGCCAGCAGTGAGACAACTAACTATGGCTACACCTTC
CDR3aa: CASSETTNYGYTF

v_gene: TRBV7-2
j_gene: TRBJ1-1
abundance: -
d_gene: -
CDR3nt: TGTGCCAGCAGCTTAGGAGCACACATGAACACTGAAGCTTTCTTT
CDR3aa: CASSLGAHMNTEAFF

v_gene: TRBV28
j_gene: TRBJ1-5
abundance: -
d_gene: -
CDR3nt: TGTGCCAGCAGTTTTACAGGGATTCAGCCCCAGCATTTT
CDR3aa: CASSFTGIQPQHF

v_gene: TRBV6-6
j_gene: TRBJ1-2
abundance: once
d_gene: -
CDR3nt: TGTGCCAGCAGTTACTCGAAGAGCTATGGCTACACCTTC
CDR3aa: CASSYSKSYGYTF

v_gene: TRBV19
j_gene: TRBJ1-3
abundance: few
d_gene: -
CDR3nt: TGTGCCAGTAGCCGTACCCTGACAGGTCCATCTGGAAACACCATATATTTT
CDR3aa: CASSRTLTGPSGNTIYF

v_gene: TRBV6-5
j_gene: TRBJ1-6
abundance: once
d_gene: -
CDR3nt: TGTGCCAGCAGTTACATTAGCTCCTATAATTCACCCCTCCACTTT
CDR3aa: CASSYISSYNSPLHF

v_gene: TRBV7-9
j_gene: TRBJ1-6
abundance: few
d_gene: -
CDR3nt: TGTGCCAGCAGCTTAGTTGGCGCAAGCAACTATAATTCACCCCTCCACTTT
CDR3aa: CASSLVGASNYNSPLHF

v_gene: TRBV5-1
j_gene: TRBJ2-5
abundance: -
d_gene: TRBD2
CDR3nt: TGCGCCAGCAGCTTACTAGCGGGGGGGCAAGAGACCCAGTACTTC
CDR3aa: CASSLLAGGQETQYF

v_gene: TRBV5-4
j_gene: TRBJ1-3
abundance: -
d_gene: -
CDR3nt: TGTGCCAGCAGGTTGTGGGGGGCTGGAAACACCATATATTTT
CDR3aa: CASRLWGAGNTIYF

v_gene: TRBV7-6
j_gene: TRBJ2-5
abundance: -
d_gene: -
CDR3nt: TGTGCCAGCAGCTTAGGCGCGGGAGAGACCCAGTACTTC
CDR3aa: CASSLGAGETQYF

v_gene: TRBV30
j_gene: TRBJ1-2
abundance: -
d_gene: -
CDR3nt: TGTGCCTGGAGTTTTATGGGGACTACTGGCTACACCTTC
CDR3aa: CAWSFMGTTGYTF

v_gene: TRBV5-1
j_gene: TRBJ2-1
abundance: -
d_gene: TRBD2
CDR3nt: TGCGCCAGCAGCTGGGGGACTAGCGGGGGCTACAATGAGCAGTTCTTC
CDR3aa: CASSWGTSGGYNEQFF

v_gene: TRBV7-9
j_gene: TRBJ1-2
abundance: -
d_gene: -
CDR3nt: TGTGCCAGCACGCCTGACAGAGACTATGGCTACACCTTC
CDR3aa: CASTPDRDYGYTF

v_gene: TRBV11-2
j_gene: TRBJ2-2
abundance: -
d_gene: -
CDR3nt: TGTGCCAGCAGCCCTCGACCCGGGGAGCTGTTTTTT
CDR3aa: CASSPRPGELFF

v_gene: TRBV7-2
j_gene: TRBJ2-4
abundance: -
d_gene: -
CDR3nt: TGTGCCAGCAGCCCCGGACGGATTCTAGCCAAAAACATTCAGTACTTC
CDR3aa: CASSPGRILAKNIQYF

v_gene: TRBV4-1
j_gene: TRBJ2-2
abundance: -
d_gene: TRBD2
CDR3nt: TGCGCCAGCAGGGGGGTAGCGGGCACCGGGGAGCTGTTTTTT
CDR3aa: CASRGVAGTGELFF

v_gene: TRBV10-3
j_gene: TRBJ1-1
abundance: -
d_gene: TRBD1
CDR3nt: TGTGCCGCGACTAGGGGGCCGAACACTGAAGCTTTCTTT
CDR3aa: CAATRGPNTEAFF

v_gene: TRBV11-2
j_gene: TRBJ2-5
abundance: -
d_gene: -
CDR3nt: TGTGCCAGCAGCTCACGGCCTGGGGAGACCCAGTACTTC
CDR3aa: CASSSRPGETQYF

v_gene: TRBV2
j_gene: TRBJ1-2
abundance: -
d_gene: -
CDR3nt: TGTGCCAGCAGTGAGTATCCGAAGTTGCCTTATGGCTACACCTTC
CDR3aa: CASSEYPKLPYGYTF

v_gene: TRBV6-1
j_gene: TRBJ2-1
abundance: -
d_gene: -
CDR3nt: TGTGCCAGCAGACTCAGTCACAATGAGCAGTTCTTC
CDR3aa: CASRLSHNEQFF

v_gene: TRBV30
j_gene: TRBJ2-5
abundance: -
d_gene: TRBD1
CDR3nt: TGTGCCTGGAGGCGGACAGGGTACGCGGGGCAGTACTTC
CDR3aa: CAWRRTGYAGQYF

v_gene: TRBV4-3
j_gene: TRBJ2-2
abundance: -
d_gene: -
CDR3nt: TGCGCCAGCAGCCAAGTACCGGGTACCGGGGAGCTGTTTTTT
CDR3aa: CASSQVPGTGELFF

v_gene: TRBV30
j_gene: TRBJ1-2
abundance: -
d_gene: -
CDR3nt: TGTGCCTGGAGGACAGCCCCGGGCTATGGCTACACCTTC
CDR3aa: CAWRTAPGYGYTF

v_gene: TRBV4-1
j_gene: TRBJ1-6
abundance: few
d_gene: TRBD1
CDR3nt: TGCGCCAGCAGCCAACCCCAGGGGGCGCGATCACCCCTCCACTTT
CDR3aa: CASSQPQGARSPLHF

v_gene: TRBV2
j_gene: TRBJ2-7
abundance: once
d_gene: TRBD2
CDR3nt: TGTGCCAGCAGTCGAATGTGGACTAGCCAAAGCTCCTACGAGCAGTACTTC
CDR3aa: CASSRMWTSQSSYEQYF